One and the same sample provided the 10 T cell receptor beta chains below, sequenced in a study of control samples from healthy donors and cancer patients (dated by TCRdb to the early 2020s). The library came from the immunoSEQ multiplex PCR assay. TCRdb took this table from immuneACCESS and kept in-frame rearrangements with V and J called. Such tables lack part of the clones; where checked against another copy, unresolved V genes explain under half of the gap, and the rest is unexplained. The sample table holds about 88,000 clones, of which approximately 95% were seen once. 6.5% to 9.5% of the sample belongs to the ten largest clones. Sequenced sample: blood. The receptors come from a man younger than 35 in good health.

This clone was found once. The J gene is TRBJ1-1, the V gene TRBV5-1; D unresolved. The CDR3 consists of 14 residues. With 2 bases removed from V and 2 bases from J, the gap between germline ends came to 10 bases. Germline V CDR1 and CDR2: SGHRS, YFSETQ. CDR3 region: CASSFAERNTEAFF. The CDR3 nucleotides read TGCGCCAGCAGCTTTGCAGAGCGAAACACTGAAGCTTTCTTT.

This clone has a single count. The chain employs TRBV18 and TRBJ2-1, with 11 bases that match TRBD2. V lost 8 bases and J lost 3; bases outside the gene matches: 6. CDR3 length: 15 amino acids. Germline V gene lookup returns CDR1 KGHSH and CDR2 LQKENI. Here the CDR3 reads CASKTGTSGYNEQFF. CDR3 DNA: TGTGCCAGCAAAACCGGGACTAGCGGCTACAATGAGCAGTTCTTC.

V is TRBV2 and J is TRBJ1-5; no clear D. CDR1 SNHLY and CDR2 FYNNEI come from the germline V gene. This CDR3 is built from 15 residues. Trimming removed 2 bases from V and 2 bases from J, with 10 bases in between. DNA of the CDR3: TGTGCCAGCAGTGAAACGGGAAATGGCAATCAGCCCCAGCATTTT. Translating it yields CASSETGNGNQPQHF.

The chain couples TRBV29-1 to TRBJ2-4, with 8 nucleotides matching TRBD1. CDR3 length equals 13 residues. With 6 bases clipped from V and 3 bases from J, the junction kept 4 bases outside the gene matches. The germline V gene encodes CDR1 SQVTM and CDR2 ANQGSEA. The chain's CDR3 is CSVEGQVKNIQYF. For the CDR3, the DNA is TGCAGCGTGGAGGGACAGGTCAAAAACATTCAGTACTTC.

The rearrangement links TRBV4-3 to TRBJ1-1; D gene unclear. Germline V CDR1 and CDR2: LGHNA, YSLEER. V lost 4 bases, J lost 3 bases, and 9 bases lay in between. CDR3 length: 13 amino acids. The CDR3 sequence: CASSPRVDTEAFF. The CDR3 DNA sequence: TGCGCCAGCAGCCCGAGGGTTGACACTGAAGCTTTCTTT.

Written as DNA, the CDR3 is TGTGCCAGCAGAAGAGACAGGGTCAATCAGCCCCAGCATTTT. Amino acids: CASRRDRVNQPQHF. The chain links TRBV2 to TRBJ1-5; 7 nucleotides line up with TRBD1. This CDR3 has 14 residues. CDR1 SNHLY and CDR2 FYNNEI come from the germline V gene. Trimming cost V 6 bases and J 3 bases; bases outside gene matches: 5. Supplemented by reference TRBV2 and TRBJ1-5, the full variable domain reads EPEVTQTPSHQVTQMGQEVILRCVPISNHLYFYWYRQILGQKVEFLVSFYNNEISEKSEIFDDQFSVERPDGSNFTLKIRSTKLEDSAMYFCASRRDRVNQPQHFGDGTRLSIL.

The rearrangement joins TRBV11-2 to TRBJ1-2; TRBD1 might be the D (6 bases). Trimming took off 5 bases at V and 4 bases at J, with 11 bases between the two ends. Germline values: CDR1 SGHAT, CDR2 FQNNGV. The CDR3 consists of 13 residues. This CDR3 is CASSGGTPYGYTF. The CDR3 region has the DNA TGTGCCAGCAGCGGCGGGACACCCTATGGCTACACCTTC.

The chain couples TRBV14 to TRBJ1-3; D gene uncertain. The CDR3 has 15 amino acids. Deletions cut 2 bases from V and 2 bases from J, with 10 bases between. Germline CDR1 and CDR2: SGHDN and FVKESK. Here the CDR3 DNA reads TGTGCCAGCAGCCAACAGAAGAGCGCTGGAAACACCATATATTTT. It specifies CASSQQKSAGNTIYF.

The V call is TRBV19, the J call TRBJ1-4; D is ambiguous. Trimming removed 2 bases from V and 5 bases from J, with 9 bases in between. There are 14 residues in the CDR3. In germline, CDR1 is LNHDA, CDR2 SQIVND (reference sequence). CDR3 residues: CASSILGANEKLFF. The DNA for the CDR3 is TGTGCCAGTAGTATATTAGGAGCGAATGAAAAACTGTTTTTT.

The rearrangement joins TRBV18 to TRBJ1-6; possible D gene TRBD1, 5 bases. This CDR3 is built from 15 residues. Trimming left V 0 bases short and J 7 bases short, with 10 bases between. Germline CDR1 is KGHSH and CDR2 is LQKENI. CDR3 in DNA: TGTGCCAGCTCACCACCGCCAGGGAGGAATTCACCCCTCCACTTT. Translation: CASSPPPGRNSPLHF.